This T cell receptor (beta chain) was captured in a study of siplizumab effects on memory and regulatory T cells. This table comes from immunoSEQ multiplex PCR, and its TCRdb copy is limited to in-frame clones, with some not included. The sample holds approximately 120,000 clones, 93% seen once. With respect to this clone: Its specificity is not known.

Study observations and caveats: Greater diversity than memory cells seemed evident in naive T cells, which also appeared to be major alloresponse contributors. Among mappable alloreactive CD4+ clones, the Treg-derived fraction averaged nearly 70% with siplizumab versus roughly 30% in controls.

This clonotype originated in a human donor in good health. Source material: non-Treg CD4+ T cells sorted from blood.

The CDR3 DNA follows: TGTGCCAGCAGTTCCGGGACTACCTACTCCTACGAGCAGTACTTC. It yields the protein CASSSGTTYSYEQYF. The chain links TRBV2 to TRBJ2-7; 7 nucleotides agree with TRBD2. The V gene end was trimmed by 5 bases and the J gene end by 0 bases; junction bases not matched to a gene: 7. This CDR3 spans 15 amino acids. The germline V gene has CDR1 SNHLY and CDR2 FYNNEI. Filled out from reference TRBV2 and TRBJ2-7, the complete variable domain reads EPEVTQTPSHQVTQMGQEVILRCVPISNHLYFYWYRQILGQKVEFLVSFYNNEISEKSEIFDDQFSVERPDGSNFTLKIRSTKLEDSAMYFCASSSGTTYSYEQYFGPGTRLTVT.